The present entry profiles one T cell receptor beta chain with its context. What it binds is not known. The authors sorted CD4+ and CD8+ T cells from PBMCs. Isolated RNA was reverse transcribed into cDNA used as the sequencing template. The method was immunoSEQ multiplex PCR; TCRdb's version includes in-frame clones alone and lacks a portion of them. The sample records 150,000 to 200,000 clones, 50% to 60% being singletons. The data were taken from a study of CD8+ T cells in alopecia areata. Study outcomes and limitations: With patients, TCR sharing proved less clear than in mice, a difference possibly related to HLA.

The CDR3 is made up of 12 amino acids. The germline V gene has CDR1 SQVTM and CDR2 ANQGSEA. V lost 1 base and J 2 bases, leaving 5 bases between the germline ends. The TCR originated in a human donor in good health. What was sequenced was CD4+ T cells sorted from blood. This chain uses TRBV29-1 with TRBJ2-5; no reliable D call. This CDR3 reads CSVEAQQETQYF. CDR3 nucleotide sequence: TGCAGCGTTGAAGCGCAGCAAGAGACCCAGTACTTC.